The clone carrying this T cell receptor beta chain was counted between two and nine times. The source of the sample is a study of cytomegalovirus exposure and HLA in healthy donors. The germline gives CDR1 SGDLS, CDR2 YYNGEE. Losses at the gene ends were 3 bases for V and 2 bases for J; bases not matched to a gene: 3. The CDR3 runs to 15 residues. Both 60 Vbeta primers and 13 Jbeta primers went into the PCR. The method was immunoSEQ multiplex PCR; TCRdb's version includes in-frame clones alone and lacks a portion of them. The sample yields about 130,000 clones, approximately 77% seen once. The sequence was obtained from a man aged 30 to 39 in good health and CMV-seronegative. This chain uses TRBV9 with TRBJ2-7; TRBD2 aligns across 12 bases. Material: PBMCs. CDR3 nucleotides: TGTGCCAGCAGCGAGGGACTAGCGGGCCCCTACGAGCAGTACTTC. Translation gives CASSEGLAGPYEQYF.